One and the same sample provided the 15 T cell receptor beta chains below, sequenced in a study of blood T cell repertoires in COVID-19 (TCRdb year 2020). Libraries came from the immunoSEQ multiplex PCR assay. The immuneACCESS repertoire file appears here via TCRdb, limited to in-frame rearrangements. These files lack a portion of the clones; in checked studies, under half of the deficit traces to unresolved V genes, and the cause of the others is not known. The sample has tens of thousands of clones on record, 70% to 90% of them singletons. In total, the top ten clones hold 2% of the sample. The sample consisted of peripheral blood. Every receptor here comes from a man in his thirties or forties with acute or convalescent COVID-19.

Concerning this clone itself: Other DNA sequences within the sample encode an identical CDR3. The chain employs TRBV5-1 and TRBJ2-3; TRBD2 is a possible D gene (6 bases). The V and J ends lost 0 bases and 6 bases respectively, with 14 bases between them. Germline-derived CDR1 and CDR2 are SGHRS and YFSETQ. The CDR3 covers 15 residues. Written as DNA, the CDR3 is TGCGCCAGCAGCTTGGCCGGGACTGGAGCGGATACGCAGTATTTT. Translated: CASSLAGTGADTQYF.

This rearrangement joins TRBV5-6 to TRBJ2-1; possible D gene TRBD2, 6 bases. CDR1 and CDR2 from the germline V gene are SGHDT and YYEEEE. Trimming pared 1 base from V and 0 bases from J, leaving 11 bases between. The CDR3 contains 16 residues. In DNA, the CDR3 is TGTGCCAGCAGCTTGATCCGGGGGAACTCCTACAATGAGCAGTTCTTC. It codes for CASSLIRGNSYNEQFF.

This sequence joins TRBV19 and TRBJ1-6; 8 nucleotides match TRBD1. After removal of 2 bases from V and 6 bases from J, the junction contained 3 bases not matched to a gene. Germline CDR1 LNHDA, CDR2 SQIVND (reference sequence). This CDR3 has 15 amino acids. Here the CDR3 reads CASSIIQGVNSPLHF. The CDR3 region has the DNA TGTGCCAGTAGTATAATACAGGGGGTTAATTCACCCCTCCACTTT.

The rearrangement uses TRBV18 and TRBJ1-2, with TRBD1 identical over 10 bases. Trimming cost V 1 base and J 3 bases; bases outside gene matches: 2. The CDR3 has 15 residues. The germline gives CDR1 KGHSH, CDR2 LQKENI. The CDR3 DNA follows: TGTGCCAGCTCACCACGACAGGGGGCGGACTATGGCTACACCTTC. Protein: CASSPRQGADYGYTF.

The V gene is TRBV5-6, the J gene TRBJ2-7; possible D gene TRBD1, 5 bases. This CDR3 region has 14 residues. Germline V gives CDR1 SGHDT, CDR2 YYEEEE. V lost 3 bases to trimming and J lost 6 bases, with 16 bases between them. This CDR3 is CASSSAAGFTEQYF. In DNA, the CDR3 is TGTGCCAGCAGCTCCGCCGCAGGGTTCACCGAGCAGTACTTC.

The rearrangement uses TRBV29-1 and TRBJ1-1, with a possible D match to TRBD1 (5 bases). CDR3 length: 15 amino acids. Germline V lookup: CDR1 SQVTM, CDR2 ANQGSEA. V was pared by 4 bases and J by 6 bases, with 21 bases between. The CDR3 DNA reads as TGCAGCGTTGGTCTCAGTCCCTCTCAGGGCGCTGAAGCTTTCTTT. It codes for CSVGLSPSQGAEAFF.

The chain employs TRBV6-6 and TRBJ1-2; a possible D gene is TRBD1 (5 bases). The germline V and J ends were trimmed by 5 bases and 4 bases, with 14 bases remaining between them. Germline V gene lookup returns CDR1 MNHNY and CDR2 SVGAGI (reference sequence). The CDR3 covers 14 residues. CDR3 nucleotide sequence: TGTGCCAGCAGTACATCACGGGACTCCTATGGCTACACCTTC. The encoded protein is CASSTSRDSYGYTF.

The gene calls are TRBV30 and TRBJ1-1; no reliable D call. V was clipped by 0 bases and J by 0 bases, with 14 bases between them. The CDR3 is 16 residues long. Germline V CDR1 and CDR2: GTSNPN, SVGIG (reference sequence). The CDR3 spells CAWSVGGRSMNTEAFF. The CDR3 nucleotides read TGTGCCTGGAGTGTAGGAGGGAGGTCGATGAACACTGAAGCTTTCTTT.

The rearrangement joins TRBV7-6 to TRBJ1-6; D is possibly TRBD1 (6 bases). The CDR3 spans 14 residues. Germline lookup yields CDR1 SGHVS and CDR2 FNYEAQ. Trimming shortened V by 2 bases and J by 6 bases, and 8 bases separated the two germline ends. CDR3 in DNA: TGTGCCAGCAGCTTACAGGGGCCTAATTCACCCCTCCACTTT. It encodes CASSLQGPNSPLHF.

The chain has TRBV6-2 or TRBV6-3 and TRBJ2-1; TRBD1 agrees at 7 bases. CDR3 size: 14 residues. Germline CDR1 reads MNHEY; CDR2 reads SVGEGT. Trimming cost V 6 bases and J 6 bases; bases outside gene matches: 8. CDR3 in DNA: TGTGCCAGCAGCCTAGACAGGGTCGGCAATGAGCAGTTCTTC. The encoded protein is CASSLDRVGNEQFF.

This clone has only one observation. CDR3 in amino acids: CASSLDRGLANEQFF. Written as DNA, the CDR3 is TGTGCCAGCAGCCTGGACAGGGGGCTGGCGAATGAGCAGTTCTTC. The J gene is TRBJ2-1, the V gene TRBV5-4, with TRBD1 identical over 11 bases. The CDR3 runs to 15 residues. The germline V gene has CDR1 SGHNT and CDR2 YYREEE (reference sequence). The ends lost 4 bases at V and 7 bases at J; junction bases unmatched: 7.

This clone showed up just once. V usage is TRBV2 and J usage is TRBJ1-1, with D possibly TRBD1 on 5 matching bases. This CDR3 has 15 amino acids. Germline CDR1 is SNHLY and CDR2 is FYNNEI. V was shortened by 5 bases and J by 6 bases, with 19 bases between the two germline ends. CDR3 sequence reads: CASSNELGHGAEAFF. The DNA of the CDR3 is TGTGCCAGCAGTAATGAACTTGGACATGGGGCTGAAGCTTTCTTT.

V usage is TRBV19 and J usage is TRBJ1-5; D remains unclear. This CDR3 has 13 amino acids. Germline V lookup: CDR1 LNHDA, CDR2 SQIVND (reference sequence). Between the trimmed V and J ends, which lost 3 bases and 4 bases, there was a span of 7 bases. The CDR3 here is CASSMAPNQPQHF. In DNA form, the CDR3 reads TGTGCCAGTAGTATGGCACCTAATCAGCCCCAGCATTTT.

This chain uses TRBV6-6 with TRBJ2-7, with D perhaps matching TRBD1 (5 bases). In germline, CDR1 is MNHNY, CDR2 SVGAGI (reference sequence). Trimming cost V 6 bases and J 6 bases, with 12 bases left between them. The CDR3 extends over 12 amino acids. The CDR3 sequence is CASSDQGPEQYV. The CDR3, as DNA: TGTGCCAGCAGCGATCAGGGCCCCGAGCAGTACGTC.

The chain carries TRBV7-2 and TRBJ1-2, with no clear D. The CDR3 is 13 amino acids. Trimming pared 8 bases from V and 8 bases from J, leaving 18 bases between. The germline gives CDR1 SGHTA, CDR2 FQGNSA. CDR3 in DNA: TGTGCCAGCGGGAGTCGGGGAGGAGAGGGCTACACCTTC. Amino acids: CASGSRGGEGYTF.